This note documents a single T cell receptor (beta chain) sequence. Original processing notes: Reference gene primer amplification gave nucleated cell count estimates. Sequencing was performed with immunoSEQ multiplex PCR; in TCRdb, only in-frame clones are kept and a portion is missing. V, J and clone size are taken as reported in that table, and D and trimming were inferred from the DNA itself. Of over 350,000 clones listed, about nine tenths are singletons. Per germline, CDR1 LGHDT and CDR2 YNNKEL (reference sequence). Unmatched junction bases numbered 8, after V lost 2 bases and J lost 1 base. There are 17 residues in the CDR3. The entry originates in a study of blood T cell repertoires in COVID-19. In the study overall: Collection of acute and convalescent COVID-19 samples took place in the United States, Italy and Spain. The cDNA or gDNA used as material had been derived from T cells, B-cell-depleted T cells, or PBMCs.

This sequence joins TRBV3-1 (or the pseudogene TRBV3-2) and TRBJ1-1, with TRBD1 identical over 9 bases. The sequenced sample consisted of peripheral blood. This receptor was taken from a woman aged 25 to 39 with active or convalescent COVID-19. CDR3 loop: CASSQYRGLSRNTEAFF. Here the CDR3 DNA reads TGTGCCAGCAGCCAATACAGGGGGCTGTCGAGGAACACTGAAGCTTTCTTT.